The clone carrying this TCR beta chain has only a few counts. A second PCR, run for roughly 7 to 11 cycles, used a sample-barcoded 5' primer plus a J-beta primer mix. TCRdb reprocessed the 5' RACE reads via MiXCR and lists one record per CDR3 protein. This repertoire shows roughly 790,000 distinct CDR3 sequences, roughly 41% found once; its top ten account for 20%. The record originates from a study of blood T cells in healthy people across ages. The V gene's germline CDR1 is ENHRY and CDR2 SYGVKD. The CDR3 is 15 amino acids. V gave up 5 bases and J gave up 1 base; unmatched junction bases: 4. The V gene is TRBV10-3, the J gene TRBJ2-2, with 7 positions matching TRBD2. What was sequenced was blood. This clonotype was sampled from a woman aged 55-69 years in good health. The CDR3 loop is CAISSGTQNTGELFF. The CDR3 DNA follows: TGTGCCATCAGTAGCGGGACTCAGAACACCGGGGAGCTGTTTTTT.